This T cell receptor beta chain is drawn from a study of T-cell memory formation after mild COVID-19. TCRdb recomputed calls from the 5' RACE reads with MiXCR, one row per CDR3 protein. The sample shows 250,000 to 400,000 distinct CDR3 sequences, around 15% of them seen only once. Sequenced: PBMCs or a T cell subset sorted from them (not recorded which). This TCR derives from a man younger than 35 who had mild COVID-19 (a few samples of this study predate the infection). Cell type and time point are not known.

Here the CDR3 DNA reads TGCGCCAGCAGCGGGGACAGGGGGCCTGGGGCCAACGTCCTGACTTTC. It specifies CASSGDRGPGANVLTF. The genes are TRBV5-1 and TRBJ2-6; TRBD1 agrees at 12 bases. The CDR3 has 16 amino acids. The V gene's germline CDR1 is SGHRS and CDR2 YFSETQ. Trimming removed 4 bases from V and 2 bases from J; junction bases left unmatched: 1.